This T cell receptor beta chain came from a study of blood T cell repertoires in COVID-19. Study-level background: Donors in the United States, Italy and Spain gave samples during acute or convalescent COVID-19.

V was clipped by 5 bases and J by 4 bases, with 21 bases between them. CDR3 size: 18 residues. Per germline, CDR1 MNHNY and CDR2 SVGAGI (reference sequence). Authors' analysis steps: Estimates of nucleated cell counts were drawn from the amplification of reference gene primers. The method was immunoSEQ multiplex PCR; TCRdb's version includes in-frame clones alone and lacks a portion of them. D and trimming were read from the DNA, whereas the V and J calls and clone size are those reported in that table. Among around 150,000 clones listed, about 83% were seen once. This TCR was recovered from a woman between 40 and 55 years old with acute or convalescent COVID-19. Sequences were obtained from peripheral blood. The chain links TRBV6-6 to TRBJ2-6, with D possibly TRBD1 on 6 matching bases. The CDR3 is CASSLGTGTSGGANVLTF. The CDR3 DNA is TGTGCCAGCAGTCTTGGGACCGGGACAAGTGGGGGGGCCAACGTCCTGACTTTC.